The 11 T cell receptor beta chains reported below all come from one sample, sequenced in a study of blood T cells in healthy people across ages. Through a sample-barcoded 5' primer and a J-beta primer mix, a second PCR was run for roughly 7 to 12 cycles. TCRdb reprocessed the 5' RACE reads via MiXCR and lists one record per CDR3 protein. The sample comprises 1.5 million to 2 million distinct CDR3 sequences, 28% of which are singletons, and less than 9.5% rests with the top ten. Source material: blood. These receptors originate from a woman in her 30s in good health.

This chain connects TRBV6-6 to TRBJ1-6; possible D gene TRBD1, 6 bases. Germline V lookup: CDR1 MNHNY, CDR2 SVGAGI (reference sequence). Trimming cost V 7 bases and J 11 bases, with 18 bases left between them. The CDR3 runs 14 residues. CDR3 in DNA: TGTGCCAGCACTCAACAGGGAAGGAATCCACCCCTCCACTTT. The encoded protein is CASTQQGRNPPLHF.

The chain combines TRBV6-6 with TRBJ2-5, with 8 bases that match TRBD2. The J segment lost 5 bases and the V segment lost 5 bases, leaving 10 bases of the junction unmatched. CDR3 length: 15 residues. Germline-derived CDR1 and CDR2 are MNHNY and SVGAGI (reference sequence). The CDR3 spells CASSTGGLGKETQYF. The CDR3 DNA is TGTGCCAGCAGTACGGGGGGACTAGGGAAGGAGACCCAGTACTTC.

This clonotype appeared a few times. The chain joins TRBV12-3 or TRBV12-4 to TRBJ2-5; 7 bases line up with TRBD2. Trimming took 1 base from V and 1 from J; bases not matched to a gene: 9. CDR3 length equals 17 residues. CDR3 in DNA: TGTGCCAGCAGTTTAGGAACCTCGGCTAGCGGCCAAGAGACCCAGTACTTC. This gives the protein CASSLGTSASGQETQYF.

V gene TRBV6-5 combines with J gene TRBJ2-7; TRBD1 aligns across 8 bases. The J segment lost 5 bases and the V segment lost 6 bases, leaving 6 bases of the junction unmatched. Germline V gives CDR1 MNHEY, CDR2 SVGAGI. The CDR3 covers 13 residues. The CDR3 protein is CASREQGADEQYF. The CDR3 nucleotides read TGTGCCAGCAGGGAGCAGGGGGCCGACGAGCAGTACTTC.

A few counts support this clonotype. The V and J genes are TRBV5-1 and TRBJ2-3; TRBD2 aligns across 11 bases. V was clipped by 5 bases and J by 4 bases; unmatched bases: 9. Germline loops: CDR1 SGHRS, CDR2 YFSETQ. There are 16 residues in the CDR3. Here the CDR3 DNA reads TGCGCCAGCAGGGCTAGCGGGGGGCCATACGCAGATACGCAGTATTTT. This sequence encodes CASRASGGPYADTQYF. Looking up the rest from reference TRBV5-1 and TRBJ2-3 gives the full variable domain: KAGVTQTPRYLIKTRGQQVTLSCSPISGHRSVSWYQQTPGQGLQFLFEYFSETQRNKGNFPGRFSGRQFSNSRSEMNVSTLELGDSALYLCASRASGGPYADTQYFGPGTRLTVL.

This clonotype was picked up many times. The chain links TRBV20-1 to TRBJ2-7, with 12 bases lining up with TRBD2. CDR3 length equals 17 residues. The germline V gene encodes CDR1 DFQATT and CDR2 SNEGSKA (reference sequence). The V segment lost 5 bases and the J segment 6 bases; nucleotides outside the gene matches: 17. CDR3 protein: CSALRRGLAGGFGEQYF. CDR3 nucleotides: TGCAGTGCTCTCCGGAGGGGGCTAGCGGGAGGGTTCGGCGAGCAGTACTTC.

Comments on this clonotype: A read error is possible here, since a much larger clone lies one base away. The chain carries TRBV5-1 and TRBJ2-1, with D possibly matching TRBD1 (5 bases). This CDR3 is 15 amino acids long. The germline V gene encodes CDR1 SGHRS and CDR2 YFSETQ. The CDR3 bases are TGCGGCAGCAGCTTCTCTTACAGGATGGACAATGAGCAGTTCTTC. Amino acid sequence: CGSSFSYRMDNEQFF.

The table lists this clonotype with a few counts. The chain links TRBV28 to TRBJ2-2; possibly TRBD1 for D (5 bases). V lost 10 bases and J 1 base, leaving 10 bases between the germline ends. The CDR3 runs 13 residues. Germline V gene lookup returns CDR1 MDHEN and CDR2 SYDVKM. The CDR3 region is CATRVQNTGELFF. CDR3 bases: TGTGCCACCAGGGTCCAGAACACCGGGGAGCTGTTTTTT.

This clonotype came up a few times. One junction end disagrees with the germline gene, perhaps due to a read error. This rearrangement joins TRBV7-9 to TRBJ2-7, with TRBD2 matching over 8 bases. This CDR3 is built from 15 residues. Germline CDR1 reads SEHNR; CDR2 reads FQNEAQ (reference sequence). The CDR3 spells CAGSGTSGSSGEQYF. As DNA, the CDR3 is TGTGCCGGCAGCGGGACGAGCGGGAGTTCCGGCGAGCAGTACTTC.

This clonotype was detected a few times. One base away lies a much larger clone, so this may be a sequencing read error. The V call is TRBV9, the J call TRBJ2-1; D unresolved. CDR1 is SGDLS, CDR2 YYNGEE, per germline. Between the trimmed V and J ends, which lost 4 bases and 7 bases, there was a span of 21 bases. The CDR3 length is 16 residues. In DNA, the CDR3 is TGTGCCAGCAGCCCCCTAGGGTCCGGCCGTCGAAATGAGCAGTTCTTC. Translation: CASSPLGSGRRNEQFF.

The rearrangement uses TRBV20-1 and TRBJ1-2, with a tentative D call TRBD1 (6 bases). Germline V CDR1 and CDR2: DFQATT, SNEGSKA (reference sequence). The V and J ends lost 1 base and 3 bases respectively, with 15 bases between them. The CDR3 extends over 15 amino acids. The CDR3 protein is CSARVGGRTDYGYTF. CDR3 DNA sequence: TGCAGTGCTAGAGTCGGGGGCAGGACAGACTATGGCTACACCTTC.